The 29 T cell receptor beta chains given below trace back to one sample, sequenced in a study of cytomegalovirus exposure and HLA in healthy donors. In the PCR, 60 Vbeta and 13 Jbeta primers were used. TCRdb's table, derived via immunoSEQ multiplex PCR, lists solely in-frame clones and lacks some. The sample lists over 70,000 clones, 80% seen once, with about 34% in the top ten. The sequenced sample consisted of PBMCs. Source of these receptors: a middle-aged man in good health and CMV-seropositive.

This chain joins TRBV6-1 and TRBJ2-7; 11 bases line up with TRBD2. Germline V gene sequence: CDR1 MNHNS, CDR2 SASEGT. With V trimmed by 7 bases and J by 1 base, 6 bases remained unmatched. This CDR3 comprises 15 residues. CDR3 bases: TGTGCCAGCAAGCCGACTAGCGGGAAGTCCTACGAGCAGTACTTC. Encoded protein: CASKPTSGKSYEQYF.

This rearrangement joins TRBV7-2 to TRBJ1-4, with a possible D match to TRBD1 (5 bases). CDR3 length: 15 residues. V was cut by 1 base and J by 5 bases, with 11 bases left in between. CDR1 is SGHTA and CDR2 is FQGNSA in the germline V gene. This chain's CDR3 is CASSLVWAGNEKLFF. The CDR3 DNA reads as TGTGCCAGCAGCTTAGTTTGGGCAGGGAATGAAAAACTGTTTTTT.

This clone was found once. J is TRBJ1-1 and V is TRBV30; no definite D call. V gave up 4 bases and J gave up 4 bases, with 13 bases separating them. The CDR3 extends over 13 amino acids. CDR1 and CDR2 (germline): GTSNPN, SVGIG (reference sequence). In nucleotides, the CDR3 is TGTGCCTGGACCACCCCGAGGGTCACTGAAGCTTTCTTT. Protein: CAWTTPRVTEAFF.

The chain has TRBV7-7 and TRBJ2-2; 7 nucleotides agree with TRBD1. The CDR3 has 14 amino acids. Germline V gene lookup returns CDR1 SSHAT and CDR2 FNYEAQ (reference sequence). Trimming cost V 5 bases and J 3 bases; bases outside gene matches: 3. Here the CDR3 reads CASSIDRDTGELFF. The CDR3 coding sequence is TGTGCCAGCAGCATCGACAGGGACACCGGGGAGCTGTTTTTT.

This clone was observed a handful of times. The CDR3 sequence: CASSGDTQETQYF. DNA for the CDR3: TGTGCCAGCAGCGGGGACACTCAAGAGACCCAGTACTTC. This sequence joins TRBV6-1 and TRBJ2-5, with D possibly being TRBD1 (6 bases). This CDR3 comprises 13 residues. V was trimmed by 6 bases and J by 2 bases, leaving 10 bases between them. In germline, CDR1 is MNHNS, CDR2 SASEGT.

The CDR3 protein is CASSEPGGGVYEQYF. The CDR3 region has the DNA TGTGCCAGCAGTGAACCGGGAGGGGGGGTCTACGAGCAGTACTTC. The chain uses TRBV2 and TRBJ2-7, with 8 bases aligning to TRBD2. Trimming cost V 2 bases and J 3 bases; bases outside gene matches: 6. The CDR3 is 15 residues long. Per germline, CDR1 SNHLY and CDR2 FYNNEI.

A single count supports this clone. The chain couples TRBV7-2 to TRBJ2-3; perhaps TRBD1 as D (6 bases). V was trimmed by 6 bases and J by 8 bases, leaving 15 bases between them. This CDR3 is built from 13 residues. From germline, CDR1 is SGHTA and CDR2 FQGNSA. The CDR3 loop reads CASRPVGAPTQYF. The CDR3 region has the DNA TGTGCCAGCAGGCCGGTGGGGGCCCCTACGCAGTATTTT. The full variable domain, completed using reference TRBV7-2 and TRBJ2-3, is GAGVSQSPSNKVTEKGKDVELRCDPISGHTALYWYRQSLGQGLEFLIYFQGNSAPDKSGLPSDRFSAERTGGSVSTLTIQRTQQEDSAVYLCASRPVGAPTQYFGPGTRLTVL.

The chain uses TRBV30 and TRBJ1-1; possibly TRBD1 for D (5 bases). The CDR3 is made up of 14 amino acids. The germline V gene encodes CDR1 GTSNPN and CDR2 SVGIG (reference sequence). V was trimmed by 2 bases and J by 6 bases, leaving 16 bases between them. In nucleotides, the CDR3 is TGTGCCTGGAGTCCCGGGGGAACAAATGCTGAAGCTTTCTTT. Translation gives CAWSPGGTNAEAFF.

V usage is TRBV5-1 and J usage is TRBJ2-7, with D perhaps matching TRBD2 (6 bases). CDR3 length equals 14 residues. CDR1 is SGHRS, CDR2 YFSETQ, per germline. Between the trimmed V and J ends, which lost 2 bases and 5 bases, there was a span of 14 bases. For the CDR3, the DNA is TGCGCCAGCAGCTTTGCCGGGAGAGGGGACGAGCAGTACTTC. Protein sequence: CASSFAGRGDEQYF.

As DNA, the CDR3 is TGTGCCAGCAGACTCTCTGGGGCCAACGTCCTGACTTTC. It specifies CASRLSGANVLTF. The chain combines TRBV2 with TRBJ2-6; D call uncertain. The CDR3 loop spans 13 amino acids. The V end lost 6 bases, the J end lost 0 bases, and 3 bases lay between the germline ends. The germline gives CDR1 SNHLY, CDR2 FYNNEI.

The V call is TRBV6-1, the J call TRBJ1-2; 9 positions match TRBD1. This CDR3 comprises 18 residues. J lost 4 bases, V lost 4 bases, and 16 bases had no gene match. Germline CDR1 and CDR2: MNHNS and SASEGT. The CDR3 spells CASSGRNRGPGEAYGYTF. As DNA, the CDR3 is TGTGCCAGCAGTGGCCGGAACAGGGGGCCTGGTGAAGCCTATGGCTACACCTTC.

This sequence joins TRBV5-1 and TRBJ2-1; a weak D match, TRBD2 (7 bases). CDR3 length: 16 amino acids. Germline V lookup: CDR1 SGHRS, CDR2 YFSETQ. With 4 bases removed from V and 6 bases from J, the gap between germline ends came to 20 bases. CDR3 coding DNA: TGCGCCAGCAGCGGGGGGGCCGACCAGCGCCTCAATGAGCAGTTCTTC. Translation gives CASSGGADQRLNEQFF. The entire variable domain, with the rest obtained from reference TRBV5-1 and TRBJ2-1, is as follows: KAGVTQTPRYLIKTRGQQVTLSCSPISGHRSVSWYQQTPGQGLQFLFEYFSETQRNKGNFPGRFSGRQFSNSRSEMNVSTLELGDSALYLCASSGGADQRLNEQFFGPGTRLTVL.

This chain links TRBV30 with TRBJ1-2; D is unclear. V was shortened by 5 bases and J by 4 bases, with 17 bases between the two germline ends. CDR3 length: 14 amino acids. Germline CDR1 GTSNPN, CDR2 SVGIG (reference sequence). The CDR3 sequence is CAWVRLSSGYGYTF. CDR3 bases: TGTGCCTGGGTTCGACTCAGCTCGGGCTATGGCTACACCTTC.

V usage is TRBV18 and J usage is TRBJ2-2, with D unclear. The CDR3 loop spans 12 amino acids. Germline V CDR1 and CDR2: KGHSH, LQKENI. The V and J ends lost 2 bases and 7 bases respectively, with 5 bases between them. CDR3 in amino acids: CASSPRGGELFF. In nucleotides, the CDR3 is TGTGCCAGCTCACCAAGAGGCGGGGAGCTGTTTTTT.

This clone came up once. The V gene is TRBV4-2, the J gene TRBJ2-7, with 8 bases identical to TRBD1. Germline V gene lookup returns CDR1 LGHNA and CDR2 YNFKEQ. V was pared by 0 bases and J by 7 bases, with 8 bases of the junction left unmatched. The CDR3 loop spans 15 amino acids. Written as DNA, the CDR3 is TGTGCCAGCAGCCAAGATCGGGCAGGGGGCGGGGAGCAGTACTTC. This gives the protein CASSQDRAGGGEQYF.

This chain links TRBV6-1 with TRBJ2-1, with 14 nucleotides matching TRBD2. J lost 12 bases, V lost 3 bases, and 7 bases had no gene match. The CDR3 loop spans 15 amino acids. CDR1 is MNHNS, CDR2 SASEGT, per germline. CDR3 bases: TGTGCCAGCAGTGACCAGGGACTAGCGGGAGTTGGGCAGTTCTTC. Amino acids: CASSDQGLAGVGQFF.

This rearrangement joins TRBV18 to TRBJ1-2; a possible D gene is TRBD1 (6 bases). The germline V gene encodes CDR1 KGHSH and CDR2 LQKENI. V was cut by 3 bases and J by 3 bases, with 8 bases left in between. The CDR3 extends over 13 amino acids. This chain's CDR3 is CASSPRTDYGYTF. The CDR3 DNA is TGTGCCAGCTCACCCCGGACAGACTATGGCTACACCTTC.

This clone has only one observation. CDR3 in DNA: TGTGCCAGCAGCTTACTAGCGGGAGTGACAGATACGCAGTATTTT. Translation gives CASSLLAGVTDTQYF. The rearrangement uses TRBV5-4 and TRBJ2-3; 11 bases fit TRBD2. J was trimmed by 3 bases and V by 2 bases; bases with no gene match: 2. The germline gives CDR1 SGHNT, CDR2 YYREEE (reference sequence). The CDR3 consists of 15 residues. The variable domain in full, with the rest retrieved from reference TRBV5-4 and TRBJ2-3, is ETGVTQSPTHLIKTRGQQVTLRCSSQSGHNTVSWYQQALGQGPQFIFQYYREEENGRGNFPPRFSGLQFPNYSSELNVNALELDDSALYLCASSLLAGVTDTQYFGPGTRLTVL.

This clone was detected only once. The chain employs TRBV4-3 and TRBJ2-7, with TRBD2 matching over 8 bases. CDR3 size: 16 residues. Per the germline V gene, CDR1 is LGHNA and CDR2 is YSLEER. J lost 0 bases, V lost 0 bases, and 4 bases had no gene match. The CDR3 region is CASSQDRSGSSYEQYF. DNA of the CDR3: TGCGCCAGCAGCCAAGATCGGAGCGGGAGCTCCTACGAGCAGTACTTC.

The chain links TRBV28 to TRBJ2-7; D possibly corresponds to TRBD1 (6 bases). Trimming removed 5 bases at V and 0 bases at J, with 8 bases between. In germline, CDR1 is MDHEN, CDR2 SYDVKM. The CDR3 runs 13 residues. CDR3 DNA sequence: TGTGCCAGCAGTGGGGACATCTCCTACGAGCAGTACTTC. This gives the protein CASSGDISYEQYF.

The V and J genes are TRBV6-1 and TRBJ2-5; tentative D call: TRBD1 (5 bases). In germline, CDR1 is MNHNS, CDR2 SASEGT. V gave up 5 bases and J gave up 4 bases, with 11 bases separating them. The CDR3 is made up of 13 amino acids. CDR3 nucleotide sequence: TGTGCCAGCAGTCCCAGGGTAGCAGAGACCCAGTACTTC. It is translated as CASSPRVAETQYF.

The V and J genes are TRBV4-3 and TRBJ1-1; no clear D gene. This CDR3 is built from 13 residues. Germline-derived CDR1 and CDR2 are LGHNA and YSLEER. Trimming stripped 6 bases from V and 0 bases from J, with 8 bases between. Here the CDR3 reads CASRLEMNTEAFF. Here the CDR3 DNA reads TGCGCCAGCAGATTAGAAATGAACACTGAAGCTTTCTTT.

V gene TRBV7-2 combines with J gene TRBJ2-1; TRBD2 might be the D (6 bases). This CDR3 is built from 15 residues. Trimming cost V 8 bases and J 7 bases, with 21 bases left between them. Germline CDR1 and CDR2: SGHTA and FQGNSA. DNA of the CDR3: TGTGCCAGCGGAGGGGCGGCCGCCCGGGGGAATGAGCAGTTCTTC. This translates into CASGGAAARGNEQFF. The full variable domain, in which reference TRBV7-2 and TRBJ2-1 provide the parts outside the CDR3, is GAGVSQSPSNKVTEKGKDVELRCDPISGHTALYWYRQSLGQGLEFLIYFQGNSAPDKSGLPSDRFSAERTGGSVSTLTIQRTQQEDSAVYLCASGGAAARGNEQFFGPGTRLTVL.

In the case of this clone: At one end, the junction sequence differs from germline, possibly due to a read error. V and J are TRBV6-5 and TRBJ2-6; D perhaps matches TRBD2 (6 bases). This CDR3 region has 15 residues. Germline V gives CDR1 MNHEY, CDR2 SVGAGI. Here the CDR3 DNA reads TGTGCCAGCAGTTATCGGGGGTCTGGGGCCAACGGCCTGACTTTC. Translation: CASSYRGSGANGLTF.

The V and J genes are TRBV6-6 and TRBJ2-1; D ambiguous. Between the trimmed V and J ends, which lost 0 bases and 0 bases, there was a span of 9 bases. This CDR3 has 16 amino acids. Germline CDR1 reads MNHNY; CDR2 reads SVGAGI (reference sequence). The CDR3 DNA sequence: TGTGCCAGCAGTTACTCGAGGCAGAGCTCCTACAATGAGCAGTTCTTC. Its protein product is CASSYSRQSSYNEQFF.

The rearrangement joins TRBV9 to TRBJ1-5, with 7 bases lining up with TRBD1. The V gene's germline CDR1 is SGDLS and CDR2 YYNGEE. The CDR3 runs 16 residues. The trim removed 4 bases at V and 0 bases at J, leaving 7 bases unmatched. CDR3 coding DNA: TGTGCCAGCAGCCCATCGACAGGGAGTAGCAATCAGCCCCAGCATTTT. Translation gives CASSPSTGSSNQPQHF. Using reference TRBV9 and TRBJ1-5 for the parts outside the CDR3, the full variable domain is DSGVTQTPKHLITATGQRVTLRCSPRSGDLSVYWYQQSLDQGLQFLIQYYNGEERAKGNILERFSAQQFPDLHSELNLSSLELGDSALYFCASSPSTGSSNQPQHFGDGTRLSIL.

This clone was counted once. The chain recombines TRBV13 with TRBJ2-7; TRBD1 aligns across 10 bases. The CDR3 runs to 13 residues. Germline V CDR1 and CDR2: PRHDT, FYEKMQ (reference sequence). V shed 3 bases, J shed 5 bases, and the junction held 1 base outside the gene matches. The CDR3 DNA sequence: TGTGCCAGCAGCTTCGGGACAGGGGACGAGCAGTACTTC. Translated, it gives CASSFGTGDEQYF.

CDR3 sequence reads: CASTTDREAYEQYF. The CDR3 DNA is TGTGCCAGCACCACGGACAGGGAGGCATACGAGCAGTACTTC. The gene calls are TRBV2 and TRBJ2-7; 8 bases agree with TRBD1. Trimming at V came to 7 bases and at J to 4 bases, leaving 9 bases not matched to a gene. CDR3 length: 14 amino acids. Germline V CDR1 and CDR2: SNHLY, FYNNEI.

This chain uses TRBV19 with TRBJ2-4; no definite D call. Germline CDR1 reads LNHDA; CDR2 reads SQIVND (reference sequence). Trimming shortened V by 5 bases and J by 1 base, and 6 bases separated the two germline ends. The CDR3 is 13 amino acids. The CDR3 sequence is CASSQWAKNIQYF. CDR3 coding DNA: TGTGCCAGTAGTCAGTGGGCCAAAAACATTCAGTACTTC. The variable domain in full, with the rest retrieved from reference TRBV19 and TRBJ2-4, is DGGITQSPKYLFRKEGQNVTLSCEQNLNHDAMYWYRQDPGQGLRLIYYSQIVNDFQKGDIAEGYSVSREKKESFPLTVTSAQKNPTAFYLCASSQWAKNIQYFGAGTRLSVL.